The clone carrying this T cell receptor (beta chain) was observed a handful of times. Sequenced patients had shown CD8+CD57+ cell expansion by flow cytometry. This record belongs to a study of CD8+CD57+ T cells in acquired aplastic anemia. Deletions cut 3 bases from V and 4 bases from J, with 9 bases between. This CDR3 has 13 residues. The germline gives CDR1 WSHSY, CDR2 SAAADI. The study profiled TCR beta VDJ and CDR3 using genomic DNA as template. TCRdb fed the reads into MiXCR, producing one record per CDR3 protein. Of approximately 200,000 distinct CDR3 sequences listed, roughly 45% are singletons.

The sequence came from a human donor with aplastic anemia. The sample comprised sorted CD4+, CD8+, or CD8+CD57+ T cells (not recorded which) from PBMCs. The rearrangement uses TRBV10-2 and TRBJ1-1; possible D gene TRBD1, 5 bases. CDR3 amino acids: CASSERGATEAFF. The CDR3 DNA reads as TGCGCCAGCAGTGAAAGGGGAGCCACTGAAGCTTTCTTT.